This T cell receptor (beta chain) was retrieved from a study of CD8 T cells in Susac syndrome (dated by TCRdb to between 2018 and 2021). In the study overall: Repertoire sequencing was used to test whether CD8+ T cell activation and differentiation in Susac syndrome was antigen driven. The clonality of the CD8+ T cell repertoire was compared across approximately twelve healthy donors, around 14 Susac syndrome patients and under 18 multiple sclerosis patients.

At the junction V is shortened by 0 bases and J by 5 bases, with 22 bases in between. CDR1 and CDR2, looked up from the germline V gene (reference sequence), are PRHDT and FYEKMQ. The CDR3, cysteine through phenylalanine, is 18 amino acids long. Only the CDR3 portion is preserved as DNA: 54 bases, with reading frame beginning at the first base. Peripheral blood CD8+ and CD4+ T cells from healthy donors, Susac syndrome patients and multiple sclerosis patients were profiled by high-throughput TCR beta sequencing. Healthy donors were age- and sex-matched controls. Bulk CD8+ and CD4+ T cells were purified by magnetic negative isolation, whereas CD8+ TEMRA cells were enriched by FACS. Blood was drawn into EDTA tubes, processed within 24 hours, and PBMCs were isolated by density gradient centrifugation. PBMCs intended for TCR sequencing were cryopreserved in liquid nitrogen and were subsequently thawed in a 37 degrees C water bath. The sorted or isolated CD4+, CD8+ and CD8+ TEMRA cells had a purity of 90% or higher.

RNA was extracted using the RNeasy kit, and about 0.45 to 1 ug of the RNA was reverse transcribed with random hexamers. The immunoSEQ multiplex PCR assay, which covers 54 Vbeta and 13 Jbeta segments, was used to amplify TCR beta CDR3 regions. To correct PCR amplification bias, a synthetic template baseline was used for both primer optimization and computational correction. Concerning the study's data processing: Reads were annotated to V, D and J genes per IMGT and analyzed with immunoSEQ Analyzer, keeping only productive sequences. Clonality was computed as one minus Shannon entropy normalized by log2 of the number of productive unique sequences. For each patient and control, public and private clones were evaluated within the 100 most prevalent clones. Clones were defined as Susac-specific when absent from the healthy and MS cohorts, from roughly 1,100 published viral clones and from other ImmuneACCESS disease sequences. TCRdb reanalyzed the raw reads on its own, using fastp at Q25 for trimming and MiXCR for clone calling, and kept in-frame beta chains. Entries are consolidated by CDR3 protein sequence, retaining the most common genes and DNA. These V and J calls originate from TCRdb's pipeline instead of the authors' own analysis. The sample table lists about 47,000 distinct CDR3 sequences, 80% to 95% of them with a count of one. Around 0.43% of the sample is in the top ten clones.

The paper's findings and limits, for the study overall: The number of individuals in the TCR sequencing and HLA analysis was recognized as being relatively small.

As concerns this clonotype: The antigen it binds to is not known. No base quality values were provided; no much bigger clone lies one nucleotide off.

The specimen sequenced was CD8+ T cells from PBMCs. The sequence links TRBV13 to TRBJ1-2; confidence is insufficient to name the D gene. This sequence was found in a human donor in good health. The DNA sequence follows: TGTGCCAGCAGCTTAGGCCTAGGAATCAGCCGGGATCTTTATGGCTACACCTTC. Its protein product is CASSLGLGISRDLYGYTF.